Listed below are T cell receptor beta chains from one sample, sequenced in a study of cytomegalovirus exposure and HLA in healthy donors. Profiled with immunoSEQ multiplex PCR; TCRdb holds only in-frame clones, not every one. The sample includes 150,000 to 200,000 clones, approximately 84% seen only once; the top ten take approximately 3%. Material: PBMCs. The receptors derive from a young woman in good health and CMV-seropositive. CDR3s include the opening cysteine and the closing phenylalanine or tryptophan. A D gene is named only where the DNA matches it firmly. Clone size is shown for a subset of rows, as once, few, many or a class of expanded clone.

clone_size: -; d_call: -; j_call: TRBJ1-1; v_call: TRBV7-9; cdr3_aa: CASRSGVNTEAFF; cdr3_nt: TGTGCCAGCAGGTCAGGGGTGAACACTGAAGCTTTCTTT
clone_size: -; d_call: TRBD1; j_call: TRBJ1-1; v_call: TRBV6-5; cdr3_aa: CASSLRDSRTTEAFF; cdr3_nt: TGTGCCAGCAGTCTACGGGACAGCAGAACCACTGAAGCTTTCTTT
clone_size: few; d_call: TRBD1; j_call: TRBJ1-6; v_call: TRBV5-1; cdr3_aa: CASRQGNNSPLHF; cdr3_nt: TGCGCCAGCAGACAGGGGAATAATTCACCCCTCCACTTT
clone_size: once; d_call: -; j_call: TRBJ2-1; v_call: TRBV6-6; cdr3_aa: CASSYVSGSYNEQFF; cdr3_nt: TGTGCCAGCAGTTACGTGTCCGGCTCCTACAATGAGCAGTTCTTC
clone_size: -; d_call: -; j_call: TRBJ2-7; v_call: TRBV5-8; cdr3_aa: CASSSGINEQYF; cdr3_nt: TGTGCCAGCAGCTCAGGTATTAACGAGCAGTACTTC
clone_size: once; d_call: -; j_call: TRBJ1-1; v_call: TRBV11-1; cdr3_aa: CASSLQGPYGNTEAFF; cdr3_nt: TGTGCCAGCAGCTTACAGGGGCCCTATGGGAACACTGAAGCTTTCTTT
clone_size: -; d_call: -; j_call: TRBJ1-3; v_call: TRBV2; cdr3_aa: CANEGNTIYF; cdr3_nt: TGTGCCAACGAGGGAAACACCATATATTTT
clone_size: -; d_call: -; j_call: TRBJ1-1; v_call: TRBV6-6; cdr3_aa: CASSTSGTEAFF; cdr3_nt: TGTGCCAGCAGCACTAGTGGCACTGAAGCTTTCTTT
clone_size: -; d_call: TRBD1; j_call: TRBJ2-3; v_call: TRBV9; cdr3_aa: CASSVGEGQGATDTQYF; cdr3_nt: TGTGCCAGCAGCGTAGGGGAGGGACAGGGGGCCACAGATACGCAGTATTTT
clone_size: once; d_call: -; j_call: TRBJ1-1; v_call: TRBV10-3; cdr3_aa: CASGPHLNTEAFF; cdr3_nt: TGTGCTTCAGGGCCACACTTGAACACTGAAGCTTTCTTT
clone_size: -; d_call: TRBD1; j_call: TRBJ2-1; v_call: TRBV6-1; cdr3_aa: CASEGTGLRDEQFF; cdr3_nt: TGTGCGAGCGAAGGGACAGGGCTTCGCGATGAGCAGTTCTTC
clone_size: -; d_call: -; j_call: TRBJ2-5; v_call: TRBV6-1; cdr3_aa: CASRVRETQYF; cdr3_nt: TGTGCCAGCAGGGTACGGGAGACCCAGTACTTC
clone_size: -; d_call: -; j_call: TRBJ2-7; v_call: TRBV29-1; cdr3_aa: CSVGAGEQYF; cdr3_nt: TGCAGCGTTGGCGCGGGCGAGCAGTACTTC
clone_size: few; d_call: -; j_call: TRBJ1-2; v_call: TRBV9; cdr3_aa: CASSRPGDYGYTF; cdr3_nt: TGTGCCAGCAGCCGACCAGGGGACTATGGCTACACCTTC
clone_size: -; d_call: -; j_call: TRBJ1-1; v_call: TRBV2; cdr3_aa: CASSLILTLAPLFF; cdr3_nt: TGTGCCAGCAGTTTGATCCTCACCTTGGCACCTCTTTTCTTT
clone_size: -; d_call: TRBD1; j_call: TRBJ1-1; v_call: TRBV6-6; cdr3_aa: CASSSLPDREAFF; cdr3_nt: TGTGCCAGCTCTTCTCTACCGGACAGGGAAGCTTTCTTT
clone_size: -; d_call: -; j_call: TRBJ2-2; v_call: TRBV7-2; cdr3_aa: CASSPRSGSTGELFF; cdr3_nt: TGTGCCAGCAGCCCGCGGTCGGGAAGTACCGGGGAGCTGTTTTTT
clone_size: -; d_call: -; j_call: TRBJ1-1; v_call: TRBV13; cdr3_aa: CASSPRGGDMRTEAFF; cdr3_nt: TGTGCCAGCAGCCCCCGGGGAGGGGACATGCGAACTGAAGCTTTCTTT
clone_size: -; d_call: -; j_call: TRBJ1-5; v_call: TRBV5-1; cdr3_aa: CASSLGLQANQPQHF; cdr3_nt: TGCGCCAGCAGCTTGGGTTTGCAGGCTAATCAGCCCCAGCATTTT
clone_size: -; d_call: -; j_call: TRBJ1-2; v_call: TRBV28; cdr3_aa: CASSFPLAYGYTF; cdr3_nt: TGTGCCAGCAGTTTCCCGTTGGCCTATGGCTACACCTTC
clone_size: medium-sized; d_call: TRBD1; j_call: TRBJ1-2; v_call: TRBV9; cdr3_aa: CASSDPQGARGYTF; cdr3_nt: TGTGCCAGCAGCGACCCTCAGGGGGCAAGGGGCTACACCTTC
clone_size: -; d_call: TRBD1; j_call: TRBJ1-5; v_call: TRBV27; cdr3_aa: CASSRDRGNQPQHF; cdr3_nt: TGTGCCAGCAGTAGAGACAGGGGGAATCAGCCCCAGCATTTT
clone_size: -; d_call: -; j_call: TRBJ1-1; v_call: TRBV2; cdr3_aa: CASRETGTRTEAFF; cdr3_nt: TGTGCCAGCAGGGAAACCGGGACACGCACTGAAGCTTTCTTT
clone_size: -; d_call: TRBD1; j_call: TRBJ2-1; v_call: TRBV9; cdr3_aa: CASSVSGTGNNEQFF; cdr3_nt: TGTGCCAGCAGCGTCTCCGGGACAGGGAACAATGAGCAGTTCTTC
clone_size: few; d_call: -; j_call: TRBJ1-5; v_call: TRBV18; cdr3_aa: CASSPGGQPQHF; cdr3_nt: TGTGCCAGCTCGCCCGGGGGGCAGCCCCAGCATTTT
clone_size: once; d_call: -; j_call: TRBJ2-7; v_call: TRBV5-6; cdr3_aa: CASSPSGFSKQYF; cdr3_nt: TGTGCCAGCAGCCCTTCAGGGTTTTCTAAGCAGTACTTC
clone_size: -; d_call: -; j_call: TRBJ2-3; v_call: TRBV5-1; cdr3_aa: CASSNPGTTSDTQYF; cdr3_nt: TGCGCCAGCAGCAACCCTGGAACGACATCAGATACGCAGTATTTT
clone_size: once; d_call: TRBD1; j_call: TRBJ2-2; v_call: TRBV7-2; cdr3_aa: CAKSRTGGTGELFF; cdr3_nt: TGTGCCAAGTCCCGGACAGGGGGTACCGGGGAGCTGTTTTTT
clone_size: -; d_call: TRBD1; j_call: TRBJ2-7; v_call: TRBV5-8; cdr3_aa: CASSFGDSSYEQYF; cdr3_nt: TGTGCCAGCAGCTTTGGGGACAGCTCCTACGAGCAGTACTTC
clone_size: -; d_call: -; j_call: TRBJ1-4; v_call: TRBV2; cdr3_aa: CASSRATNEKLFF; cdr3_nt: TGTGCCAGCAGTCGAGCGACTAATGAAAAACTGTTTTTT
clone_size: -; d_call: -; j_call: TRBJ1-3; v_call: TRBV5-4; cdr3_aa: CASSTPGSPGNTIYF; cdr3_nt: TGTGCCAGCAGCACGCCAGGGTCCCCTGGAAACACCATATATTTT
clone_size: once; d_call: TRBD2; j_call: TRBJ2-2; v_call: TRBV19; cdr3_aa: CASSPSGGEAGELFF; cdr3_nt: TGTGCCAGTAGTCCGAGCGGGGGGGAGGCCGGGGAGCTGTTTTTT
clone_size: -; d_call: TRBD1; j_call: TRBJ2-2; v_call: TRBV4-1; cdr3_aa: CASSYGQGSGELFF; cdr3_nt: TGCGCCAGCAGTTACGGACAGGGCAGCGGGGAGCTGTTTTTT
clone_size: -; d_call: TRBD1; j_call: TRBJ1-1; v_call: TRBV13; cdr3_aa: CASSPEDRPEAFF; cdr3_nt: TGTGCCAGCAGCCCGGAGGACAGGCCTGAAGCTTTCTTT
clone_size: -; d_call: TRBD2; j_call: TRBJ2-2; v_call: TRBV6-6; cdr3_aa: CASKAGGRTGELFF; cdr3_nt: TGTGCCAGTAAAGCGGGGGGGCGTACCGGGGAGCTGTTTTTT
clone_size: -; d_call: TRBD2; j_call: TRBJ2-5; v_call: TRBV29-1; cdr3_aa: CSVESRGVGGLAGLRETQYF; cdr3_nt: TGCAGCGTTGAATCCCGCGGGGTAGGCGGACTAGCGGGGCTTCGAGAGACCCAGTACTTC
clone_size: -; d_call: -; j_call: TRBJ2-3; v_call: TRBV29-1; cdr3_aa: CSVPASRGRADTQYF; cdr3_nt: TGCAGCGTCCCTGCGTCCAGGGGCAGGGCAGATACGCAGTATTTT
clone_size: -; d_call: TRBD1; j_call: TRBJ1-2; v_call: TRBV6-1; cdr3_aa: CASTTGQGSYGYTF; cdr3_nt: TGTGCCAGCACCACGGGACAGGGAAGCTATGGCTACACCTTC
clone_size: once; d_call: TRBD2; j_call: TRBJ2-1; v_call: TRBV7-2; cdr3_aa: CASSPIAGGYNEQFF; cdr3_nt: TGTGCCAGCAGCCCTATAGCGGGGGGGTACAATGAGCAGTTCTTC
clone_size: -; d_call: TRBD2; j_call: TRBJ2-3; v_call: TRBV7-8; cdr3_aa: CASSYSGTTTDTQYF; cdr3_nt: TGTGCCAGCAGCTACTCCGGGACTACCACAGATACGCAGTATTTT
clone_size: -; d_call: -; j_call: TRBJ1-1; v_call: TRBV2; cdr3_aa: CASSLGPGGEAFF; cdr3_nt: TGTGCCAGCAGTTTGGGGCCGGGGGGGGAAGCTTTCTTT